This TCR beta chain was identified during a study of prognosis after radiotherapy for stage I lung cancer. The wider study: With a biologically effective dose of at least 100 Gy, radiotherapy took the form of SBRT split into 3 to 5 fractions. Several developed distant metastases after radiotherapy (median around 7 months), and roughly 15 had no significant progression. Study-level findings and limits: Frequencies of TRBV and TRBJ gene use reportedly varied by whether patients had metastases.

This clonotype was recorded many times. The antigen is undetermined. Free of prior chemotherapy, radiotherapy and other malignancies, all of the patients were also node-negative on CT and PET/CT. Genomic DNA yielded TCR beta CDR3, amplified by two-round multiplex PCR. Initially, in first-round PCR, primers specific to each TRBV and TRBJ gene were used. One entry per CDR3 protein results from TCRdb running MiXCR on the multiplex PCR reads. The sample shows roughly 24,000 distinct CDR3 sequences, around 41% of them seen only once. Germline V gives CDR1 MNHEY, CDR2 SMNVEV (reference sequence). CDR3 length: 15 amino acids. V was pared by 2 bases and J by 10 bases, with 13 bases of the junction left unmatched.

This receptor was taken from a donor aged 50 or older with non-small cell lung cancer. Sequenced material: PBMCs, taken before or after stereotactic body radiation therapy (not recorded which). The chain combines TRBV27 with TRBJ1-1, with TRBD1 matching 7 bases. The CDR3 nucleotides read TGTGCCAGCAGTTTAAGGGCCACAGGGGATGTTCGAGCTTTCTTT. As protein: CASSLRATGDVRAFF.